This is a list of T cell receptor beta chains from one sample in a study of cytomegalovirus exposure and HLA in healthy donors. TCRdb's copy holds only in-frame clones and misses some; the assay was immunoSEQ multiplex PCR. This specimen shows 70,000 to 80,000 clones; the ten leading clones hold 2.5% to 3%. Source material: PBMCs. Receptors originate from a middle-aged man in good health and CMV-seronegative. Both conserved end residues are part of each CDR3. The D gene is left open where the match is weak.

J gene | D gene | V gene | CDR3 protein | CDR3 DNA
TRBJ1-1 | NA | TRBV11-2 | CASSQFQGRAEAFF | TGTGCCAGCAGCCAATTTCAGGGTCGGGCTGAAGCTTTCTTT
TRBJ2-1 | TRBD2 | TRBV30 | CAWSVTSGTYNEQFF | TGTGCCTGGAGTGTAACTAGCGGGACTTACAATGAGCAGTTCTTC
TRBJ2-7 | NA | TRBV5-1 | CASSLGSPDLYEQYF | TGCGCCAGCAGCTTGGGGAGTCCCGACCTCTACGAGCAGTACTTC
TRBJ2-7 | TRBD1 | TRBV10-2 | CASSGTGQPPYEQYF | TGCGCCAGCAGTGGGACGGGACAGCCACCCTACGAGCAGTACTTC
TRBJ2-1 | TRBD1 | TRBV15 | CATSRDYRGNEQFF | TGTGCCACCAGCAGGGATTACAGGGGGAATGAGCAGTTCTTC
TRBJ1-4 | TRBD1 | TRBV30 | CAWSVGTGGNEKLFF | TGTGCCTGGAGTGTAGGGACAGGGGGAAATGAAAAACTGTTTTTT
TRBJ1-4 | TRBD1 | TRBV28 | CASRGQGDGEKLFF | TGTGCCAGCAGGGGACAGGGGGATGGTGAAAAACTGTTTTTT
TRBJ2-3 | TRBD2 | TRBV11-2 | CASSSGEGLTDTQYF | TGTGCCAGCAGCTCGGGGGAGGGACTCACAGATACGCAGTATTTT
TRBJ2-6 | NA | TRBV9 | CASSSKRQLSGANVLTF | TGTGCCAGCAGTTCAAAAAGACAGCTCTCTGGGGCCAACGTCCTGACTTTC
TRBJ1-1 | TRBD1 | TRBV10-3 | CAIKGQGNLVAFF | TGTGCCATCAAGGGACAGGGGAATCTCGTAGCTTTCTTT
TRBJ2-7 | TRBD1 | TRBV28 | CASSWTGEAYEQYF | TGTGCCAGCAGTTGGACAGGGGAAGCCTACGAGCAGTACTTC